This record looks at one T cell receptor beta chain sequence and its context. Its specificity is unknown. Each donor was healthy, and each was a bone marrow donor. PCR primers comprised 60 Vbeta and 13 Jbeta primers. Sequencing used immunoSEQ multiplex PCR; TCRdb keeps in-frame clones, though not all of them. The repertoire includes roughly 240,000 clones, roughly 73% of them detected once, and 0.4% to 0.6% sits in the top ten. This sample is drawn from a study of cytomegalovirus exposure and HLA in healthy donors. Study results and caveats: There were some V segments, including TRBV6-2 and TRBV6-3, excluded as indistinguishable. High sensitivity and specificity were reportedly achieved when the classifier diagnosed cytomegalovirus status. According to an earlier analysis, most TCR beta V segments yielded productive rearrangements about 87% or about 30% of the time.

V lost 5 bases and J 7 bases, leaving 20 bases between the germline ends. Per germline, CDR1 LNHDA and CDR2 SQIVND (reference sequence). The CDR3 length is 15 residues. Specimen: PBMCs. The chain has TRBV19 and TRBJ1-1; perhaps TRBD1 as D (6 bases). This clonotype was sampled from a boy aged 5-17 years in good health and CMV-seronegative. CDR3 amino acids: CASSSRGEGWYEAFF. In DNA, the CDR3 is TGTGCCAGTAGTTCCAGGGGAGAGGGGTGGTATGAAGCTTTCTTT.